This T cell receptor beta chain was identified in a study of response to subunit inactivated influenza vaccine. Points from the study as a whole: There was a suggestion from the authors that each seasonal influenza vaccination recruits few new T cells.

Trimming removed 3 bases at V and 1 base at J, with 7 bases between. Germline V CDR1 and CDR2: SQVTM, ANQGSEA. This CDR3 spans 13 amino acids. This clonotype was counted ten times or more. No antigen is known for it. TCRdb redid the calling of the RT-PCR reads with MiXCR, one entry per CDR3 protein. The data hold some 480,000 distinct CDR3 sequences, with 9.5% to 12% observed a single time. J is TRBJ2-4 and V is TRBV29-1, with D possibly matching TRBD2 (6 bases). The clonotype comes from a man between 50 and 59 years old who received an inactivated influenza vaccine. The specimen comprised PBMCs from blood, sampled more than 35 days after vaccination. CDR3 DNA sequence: TGCAGCGTTGAGGAGGGGGCCAAAAACATTCAGTACTTC. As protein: CSVEEGAKNIQYF.